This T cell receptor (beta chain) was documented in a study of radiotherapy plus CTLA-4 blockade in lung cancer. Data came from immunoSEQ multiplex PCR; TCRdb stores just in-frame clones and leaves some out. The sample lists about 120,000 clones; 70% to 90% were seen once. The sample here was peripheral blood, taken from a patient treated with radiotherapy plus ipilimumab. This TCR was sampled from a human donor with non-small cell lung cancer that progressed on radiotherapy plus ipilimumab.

The CDR3 bases are TGTGCCAGCAGCCGAAGGTCCTACAATGAGCAGTTCTTC. This gives the protein CASSRRSYNEQFF. This sequence joins TRBV7-6 and TRBJ2-1; D is ambiguous. V was shortened by 5 bases and J by 1 base, with 6 bases between the two germline ends. In germline, CDR1 is SGHVS, CDR2 FNYEAQ. The CDR3 sequence is 13 residues long. The variable domain in full, completed from reference TRBV7-6 and TRBJ2-1, reads GAGVSQSPRYKVTKRGQDVALRCDPISGHVSLYWYRQALGQGPEFLTYFNYEAQQDKSGLPNDRFSAERPEGSISTLTIQRTEQRDSAMYRCASSRRSYNEQFFGPGTRLTVL.